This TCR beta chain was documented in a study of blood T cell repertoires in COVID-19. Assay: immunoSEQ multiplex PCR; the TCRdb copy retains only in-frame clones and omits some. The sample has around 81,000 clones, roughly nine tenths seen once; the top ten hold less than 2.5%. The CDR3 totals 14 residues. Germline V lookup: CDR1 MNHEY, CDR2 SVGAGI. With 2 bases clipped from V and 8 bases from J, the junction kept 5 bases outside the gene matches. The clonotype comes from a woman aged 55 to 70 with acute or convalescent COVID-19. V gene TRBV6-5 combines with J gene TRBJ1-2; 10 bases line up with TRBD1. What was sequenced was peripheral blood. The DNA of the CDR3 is TGTGCCAGCAGTTACACAGACAGGGGGCTGGGCTACACCTTC. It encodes CASSYTDRGLGYTF.